One T cell receptor (beta chain) is described in this entry. The specificity of this receptor is unknown. The junction differs from germline at one of its ends, possibly a read error. As a first step, CD3+ T cells were rested overnight at approximately 2.5 million cells/mL in RPMI 1640 lacking fetal bovine serum. Following the manufacturer's instructions, MACS immunomagnetic beads were used to pull CD3+ T cells out of the PBMCs. Total RNA was extracted from the cultured T cells with TRIzol reagent. 5' rapid amplification of cDNA ends (5'RACE) was the method used to amplify TCRbeta libraries from the RNA. Before sequencing, library concentration and integrity were assessed using Qubit, an Agilent instrument, and quantitative PCR. A commercial service provider sequenced the qualified libraries on Illumina HiSeq or MiSeq. For the original study's pipeline: TCR sequences in each sample were identified with MiXCR version 1.8.2. To qualify, a clone needed a CDR3 longer than four amino acids, an in-frame nucleotide length, and no stop codon. An effective read was defined as a read containing the complete CDR3 structure. RT-PCR with 24 Vbeta primers, GeneScan spectratyping, and Sanger sequencing were used to validate expanded clones. Starting from the raw public reads, TCRdb applied fastp trimming at Q25, assembled clones with MiXCR and retained in-frame beta chains. For every CDR3 protein sequence, its rows merge into one entry that carries the most common genes and DNA. The V and J calls, along with clone size, are taken from TCRdb and not from the paper's own processing. Across this sample there are about 11,000 distinct CDR3 sequences, with 35% to 45% seen only once. The ten largest clones capture about 30% of the sample.

The sample comes from a study of T cell repertoires and leukemia-associated antigens (dated by TCRdb to between 2018 and 2021). For context, the study as a whole: About 5.1 to 7 million read pairs and roughly 3 to 5.0 million effective reads were obtained per sample, with some 16 million effective reads obtained overall. The study aimed to identify which antigen a TCR Vbeta21 clone previously found in CML patients recognizes, using in vitro peptide stimulation of healthy T cells.

Spanning cysteine to phenylalanine, the CDR3 consists of 13 amino acids. Only the CDR3 portion is preserved as DNA: 39 bases, with reading frame beginning at the first base. CDR1 and CDR2 were assigned from the germline V gene as SNHLY and FYNNEI. General findings and caveats noted by the study authors: Across the four groups, there were no significant differences in the numbers of Vbeta genes (approximately 60), Jbeta genes (about 13), VDJ rearrangements, or unique CDR3s. The antigen specificity and function of the expanded clones were not directly tested, and further investigation of both was required.

Sequencing was done on a sample of CD3+ T cells sorted from blood and cultured. The sequence is built from TRBV2 and TRBJ1-1; confidence is insufficient to name the D gene. The receptor was isolated from a female donor in good health. The CDR3 region: CASSEIGNTEAFF. The DNA sequence follows: TGTGCCAGCAGTGAAATAGGGAACACTGAAGCATTCTTT.